These 17 T cell receptor beta chains originate from one sample sequenced in a study of blood T cell repertoires in COVID-19. Assay used: immunoSEQ multiplex PCR; TCRdb lists only in-frame clones, some missing. The table records some 160,000 clones, about 80% of them present only once. Sequencing input: peripheral blood. The receptors shown here come from a man between 65 and 85 years old with active or convalescent COVID-19.

The CDR3 here is CASSRTGGARNQPQHF. Here the CDR3 DNA reads TGTGCCAGCAGCAGGACAGGTGGGGCCAGGAATCAGCCCCAGCATTTT. The V gene is TRBV6-2 or TRBV6-3, the J gene TRBJ1-5; 7 bases are shared with TRBD1. The germline V gene has CDR1 MNHEY and CDR2 SVGEGT. This CDR3 region has 16 residues. V was pared by 6 bases and J by 4 bases, with 12 bases of the junction left unmatched.

This CDR3 is CASPPGLAGTSDEQYF. The DNA of the CDR3 is TGTGCCAGCCCCCCGGGGCTAGCGGGAACTTCCGACGAGCAGTACTTC. The V gene is TRBV28, the J gene TRBJ2-7; TRBD2 matches at 9 bases. Germline lookup yields CDR1 MDHEN and CDR2 SYDVKM. V was pared by 8 bases and J by 5 bases, with 16 bases of the junction left unmatched. This CDR3 has 16 amino acids.

The rearrangement links TRBV27 to TRBJ2-3; 10 nucleotides line up with TRBD2. CDR1 is MNHEY, CDR2 SMNVEV, per germline (reference sequence). J gave up 0 bases and V 6 bases, and 12 bases lay outside the gene matches. This CDR3 has 18 amino acids. The CDR3 protein is CASRSGRARLTSTDTQYF. CDR3 nucleotides: TGTGCCAGCAGGAGCGGGAGGGCGAGGCTGACTAGCACAGATACGCAGTATTTT.

This chain uses TRBV19 with TRBJ1-2; 10 bases align to TRBD1. V gave up 7 bases and J gave up 8 bases; unmatched junction bases: 13. The germline CDR1 and CDR2 sequences are LNHDA and SQIVND (reference sequence). CDR3 size: 15 residues. The CDR3 spells CASTLLTGGSGGYTF. As DNA, the CDR3 is TGTGCCAGTACCCTTCTGACAGGGGGCTCAGGAGGCTACACCTTC.

CDR3 region: CASSLSWGGPNLYGYTF. Here the CDR3 DNA reads TGTGCCAGCAGCCTCTCTTGGGGGGGGCCGAATCTCTATGGCTACACCTTC. The chain joins TRBV5-6 to TRBJ1-2; perhaps TRBD1 as D (6 bases). Germline V gene lookup returns CDR1 SGHDT and CDR2 YYEEEE. The CDR3 runs 17 residues. The V end was cut by 4 bases, the J end by 4 bases, with 23 bases between.

The chain recombines TRBV7-2 with TRBJ2-5; 7 bases are a match to TRBD1. The germline gives CDR1 SGHTA, CDR2 FQGNSA. The CDR3 spans 15 residues. J lost 3 bases, V lost 5 bases, and 9 bases had no gene match. CDR3 sequence reads: CASSASGTAEETQYF. CDR3 DNA: TGTGCCAGCAGCGCATCCGGGACAGCAGAAGAGACCCAGTACTTC.

The rearrangement links TRBV5-1 to TRBJ1-2; D gene unclear. Germline V gene lookup returns CDR1 SGHRS and CDR2 YFSETQ. Deletions cut 0 bases from V and 7 bases from J, with 7 bases between. The CDR3 is 12 amino acids. The CDR3 coding sequence is TGCGCCAGCAGCTTGGAAACTTCTGGCTACACCTTC. Translation: CASSLETSGYTF.

The sample holds one count of this clone. V usage is TRBV28 and J usage is TRBJ2-7, with D perhaps TRBD1 (5 bases). The ends were cut back, 6 bases at V and 3 bases at J, with 12 bases in the middle. The germline gives CDR1 MDHEN, CDR2 SYDVKM. The CDR3 totals 13 residues. The CDR3 loop reads CASSFRQGYEQYF. CDR3 sequence (DNA): TGTGCCAGCAGCTTCCGCCAGGGCTACGAGCAGTACTTC.

The chain is built from TRBV14 and TRBJ1-1; D uncertain. V dropped 1 base and J dropped 1 base, with 10 bases sitting between them. Per the germline V gene, CDR1 is SGHDN and CDR2 is FVKESK. The length of the CDR3 is 15 residues. The CDR3 sequence: CASSQGRFSNTEAFF. The DNA of the CDR3 is TGTGCCAGCAGCCAAGGCAGGTTCTCGAACACTGAAGCTTTCTTT.

The chain employs TRBV9 and TRBJ2-6, with 8 bases aligning to TRBD1. The ends lost 2 bases at V and 0 bases at J; junction bases unmatched: 10. The germline gives CDR1 SGDLS, CDR2 YYNGEE. The CDR3 totals 19 residues. The chain's CDR3 is CASSVATRGPFSGANVLTF. DNA of the CDR3: TGTGCCAGCAGCGTCGCGACCAGGGGGCCATTCTCTGGGGCCAACGTCCTGACTTTC.

This clone was recorded once. V and J are TRBV12-3 or TRBV12-4 and TRBJ2-1, with TRBD2 as a possible D gene (6 bases). The V gene lost 6 bases and the J gene lost 4 bases, with 10 bases spanning the gap. This CDR3 has 13 amino acids. The DNA of the CDR3 is TGTGCCAGCAGGCGCGGGGTGTACAATGAGCAGTTCTTC. Its translation is CASRRGVYNEQFF.

This clone was picked up a small number of times. This sequence joins TRBV4-3 and TRBJ2-1; 8 bases align to TRBD2. The germline V gene encodes CDR1 LGHNA and CDR2 YSLEER. The V and J ends lost 1 base and 5 bases, in that order; junction bases with no gene match: 4. This CDR3 has 15 residues. CDR3 in amino acids: CASSQALAVDNEQFF. CDR3 bases: TGCGCCAGCAGCCAAGCACTAGCGGTGGACAATGAGCAGTTCTTC.

This chain connects TRBV29-1 to TRBJ1-1; maybe TRBD1 (6 bases). CDR1 is SQVTM, CDR2 ANQGSEA, per germline. The CDR3 runs to 15 residues. V dropped 7 bases and J dropped 0 bases, with 18 bases sitting between them. CDR3 amino acids: CSARTRQDMNTEAFF. The CDR3, as DNA: TGCAGCGCGAGGACCCGACAGGACATGAACACTGAAGCTTTCTTT.

V gene TRBV18 combines with J gene TRBJ2-1; TRBD1 aligns across 7 bases. J was trimmed by 2 bases and V by 3 bases; bases with no gene match: 4. The CDR3 is made up of 15 amino acids. The germline V gene has CDR1 KGHSH and CDR2 LQKENI. The CDR3 reads CASSPRGGPYNEQFF. CDR3 nucleotides: TGTGCCAGCTCACCGCGAGGGGGCCCCTACAATGAGCAGTTCTTC.

The chain links TRBV27 to TRBJ2-7, with a possible D match to TRBD2 (6 bases). The V end was cut by 3 bases, the J end by 2 bases, with 14 bases between. The CDR3 is 15 amino acids. Germline CDR1 is MNHEY and CDR2 is SMNVEV (reference sequence). The CDR3: CASSLRGPSAYEQYF. The CDR3 DNA follows: TGTGCCAGCAGTTTGAGGGGCCCTAGCGCCTACGAGCAGTACTTC.

The genes are TRBV5-8 and TRBJ1-1; the D is unclear. From germline, CDR1 is SGHTS and CDR2 YDEGEE. CDR3 size: 16 residues. V gave up 0 bases and J gave up 3 bases, with 15 bases separating them. The CDR3 DNA reads TGTGCCAGCAGCTTGGGGGAGCTAGGTCGGGACACTGAAGCTTTCTTT. It codes for CASSLGELGRDTEAFF.

The CDR3 nucleotides read TGCGCCAGCAGCCAAGTAGCCACGGCTGGAAACACCATATATTTT. Its translation is CASSQVATAGNTIYF. The V and J genes are TRBV4-1 and TRBJ1-3, with unresolved D. CDR1 is MGHRA, CDR2 YSYEKL, per germline. V dropped 1 base and J dropped 2 bases, with 9 bases sitting between them. This CDR3 region has 15 residues.